Listed below are T cell receptor beta chains from one sample, sequenced in a study of cytomegalovirus exposure and HLA in healthy donors. Repertoires were generated with immunoSEQ multiplex PCR, while TCRdb's copy carries only in-frame clones and drops some. The sample yields under 130,000 clones, 70% to 75% seen once. The source material was PBMCs. All receptors derive from a man aged 35-49 years in good health and CMV-seronegative. The conserved cysteine and the conserved F or W are not part of the CDR3 here. Clone size is shown for a subset of rows, as once, few, many or a class of expanded clone.

>NA|TRBV5-4
ASSSVQGSGANVLT
>many|TRBV30
AWSVPGPRKPQH
>NA|TRBV11-1
ASSLARGGIQETQY
>NA|TRBV7-9
ASSPGQSYEQY
>NA|TRBV27
ASSNTGEEQY
>NA|TRBV19
ASMGRSYEQY
>NA|TRBV27
ASSSPGLAATDTQY
>NA|TRBV7-7
ASSLAPRGEETQY
>NA|TRBV6-5
ASSEPGVYEQY
>NA|TRBV7-2
ASSRTLGLVEQY
>NA|TRBV11-3
ASSSGTSGGGELF
>NA|TRBV9
ASSVAEGRETQY
>NA|TRBV4-1
ASSLGAGNTEAF
>few|TRBV2
ASSESPSSYNEQF
>NA|TRBV4-2
ASSKTESSYNEQF
>NA|TRBV27
ASSFSLANEQF
>NA|TRBV12-2
ASRLEQVPRNTEAF
>once|TRBV6-5
ASSYTGTGEETQY
>NA|TRBV7-9
ASSEGGYNEQF
>few|TRBV4-2
ASSQEDRGGKAEAF
>NA|TRBV5-1
ASSLRDSQETQY
>NA|TRBV19
ASQGAGGSYEQY
>NA|TRBV6-1
ASRRDRTLNQPQH
>few|TRBV5-4
ASSGQTRNEQF
>NA|TRBV7-9
ASSLRGTLDNTGNTIY
>NA|TRBV7-2
ASSPFDGTDYGYT
>NA|TRBV10-3
ATRDRANYGYT
>NA|TRBV19
ASSILGRGEKT
>NA|TRBV7-9
ASSSDRGYEKLF
>NA|TRBV2
ASRPTGAINQPQH
>NA|TRBV27
ASSPPGSYNEQF
>NA|TRBV6-1
ASSGGSNRGPNYGYT
>NA|TRBV13
ASSPQTSGREGETQY
>NA|TRBV6-5
ASSPDRGGNQPQH
>NA|TRBV5-1
ASSLAARRTDTQY
>NA|TRBV4-2
ASLSLAGNTGELF
>once|TRBV2
ASNIGGASTDTQY
>few|TRBV6-5
ASSEEGTDTQY
>NA|TRBV4-1
ASSQEANEQF
>NA|TRBV4-2
ASSHEGVSYNEQF
>NA|TRBV2
ASSEKWEEEAF
>NA|TRBV9
ASSEPGQGGLTNTGELF
>NA|TRBV30
AWSPPGQGSHEQY
>NA|TRBV5-1
ASSKEGQGASYGYT
>NA|TRBV6-5
ASSPRQVRSEKLF
>NA|TRBV15
ATTSLDRLNTEAF
>NA|TRBV7-9
SSSLWVRLADGIDTQY
>NA|TRBV7-9
SSSFGGMNEQY
>NA|TRBV19
ASSIYTVGSNQPQH